This T cell receptor beta chain was captured by sequencing in a study of cytomegalovirus exposure and HLA in healthy donors. On the study more broadly: From 190 million or so T cells, an earlier analysis saw roughly 100 million unique TCR beta sequences.

This PCR relied on a set of 60 Vbeta primers and 13 Jbeta primers. Generated by immunoSEQ multiplex PCR, the TCRdb table keeps only in-frame clones and is missing some. The profile shows over 110,000 clones, about 80% of them singletons. Study-level findings and limits: A later analysis reportedly found that, within productive TCRs, an Asian-associated ancestry cluster had fewer N-insertions than the mean observed across the approximately 700 donors. The productive fraction for most TCR beta V segments was about 90% or about 30% in an earlier analysis. Diagnosis of cytomegalovirus status made by the classifier reportedly showed high specificity and sensitivity.

Germline V gene sequence: CDR1 LNHNV, CDR2 YYDKDF (reference sequence). The CDR3 covers 15 residues. V was clipped by 0 bases and J by 6 bases, with 12 bases between them. Remarks on this clone: What it recognizes is unknown.

This chain links TRBV15 with TRBJ1-5, with a weak D call TRBD1 (5 bases). Source material: PBMCs. This clonotype was obtained from a male donor in good health and CMV-seropositive. CDR3 loop: CATSREMGGVQPQHF. CDR3 sequence (DNA): TGTGCCACCAGCAGAGAAATGGGGGGGGTTCAGCCCCAGCATTTT.